One sample yielded the 12 T cell receptor beta chains listed below, sequenced in a study of regulatory T cells in long-lasting Graves disease. Noted time point: persistent/refractory GD, antithyroid drugs over 5 years with positive TRAb. With RNA extracted from PBMCs as input, the TCR library was made. Arm-PCR of CDR3 regions and iRepertoire HTBI primers were used to build TCR beta libraries. Using its own MiXCR run on the multiplex PCR reads, TCRdb lists one record per CDR3 protein. This table has fewer than 450,000 distinct CDR3 sequences, around 21% appearing once. Here the sequenced sample was peripheral blood mononuclear cells (PBMCs), taken when the disease was refractory, from a patient treated with antithyroid drugs. The receptors here all came from a female donor with Graves disease.

The rearrangement joins TRBV15 to TRBJ2-7; TRBD1 agrees at 7 bases. V lost 5 bases to trimming and J lost 4 bases; unmatched junction nucleotides: 2. The germline gives CDR1 LNHNV, CDR2 YYDKDF (reference sequence). The CDR3 runs 12 residues. Here the CDR3 reads CATSRQGYEQYF. For the CDR3, the DNA is TGTGCCACCAGCCGACAGGGATACGAGCAGTACTTC. The full variable domain, rest sourced from reference TRBV15 and TRBJ2-7, is DAMVIQNPRYQVTQFGKPVTLSCSQTLNHNVMYWYQQKSSQAPKLLFHYYDKDFNNEADTPDNFQSRRPNTSFCFLDIRSPGLGDTAMYLCATSRQGYEQYFGPGTRLTVT.

This clonotype was found a few times. The chain recombines TRBV29-1 with TRBJ2-5, with unresolved D. CDR1 and CDR2 (germline): SQVTM, ANQGSEA. The CDR3 extends over 13 amino acids. Trimming shortened V by 4 bases and J by 5 bases, and 14 bases separated the two germline ends. DNA for the CDR3: TGCAGCGTTGTTGACTGGGGATTGGAGACCCAGTACTTC. It specifies CSVVDWGLETQYF.

This clonotype was found once. The rearrangement uses TRBV6-1 and TRBJ2-2, with D maybe TRBD1 (8 bases). Germline V gene data show CDR1 as MNHNS and CDR2 as SASEGT. The CDR3 is 15 residues long. V lost 6 bases to trimming and J lost 6 bases, with 17 bases between them. CDR3 sequence reads: CASRKQGGGAGELFF. CDR3 coding DNA: TGTGCCAGCAGAAAACAGGGGGGAGGGGCCGGGGAGCTGTTTTTT.

This clonotype was detected only a few times. This sequence joins TRBV20-1 and TRBJ2-7, with 7 nucleotides matching TRBD2. Germline trimming cut 2 bases from V and 3 bases from J; bases unmatched to any gene: 1. This CDR3 has 12 amino acids. Germline lookup yields CDR1 DFQATT and CDR2 SNEGSKA (reference sequence). CDR3 region: CSARREGYEQYF. CDR3 in DNA: TGCAGTGCTAGAAGGGAGGGCTACGAGCAGTACTTC.

In its sample, this clonotype was seen a few times. The chain recombines TRBV6-1 with TRBJ2-7; 10 bases agree with TRBD1. The ends lost 5 bases at V and 7 bases at J; junction bases unmatched: 2. The CDR3 contains 12 residues. CDR1 is MNHNS and CDR2 is SASEGT in the germline V gene. The CDR3 nucleotides are TGTGCCAGCAGTAGGACAGGGGGTGAGCAGTACTTC. Protein sequence: CASSRTGGEQYF.

The table lists this clonotype with a few counts. The genes are TRBV19 and TRBJ1-1; TRBD1 might be the D (5 bases). Trimming left V 3 bases short and J 4 bases short, with 9 bases between. This CDR3 contains 13 residues. Germline values: CDR1 LNHDA, CDR2 SQIVND (reference sequence). CDR3 coding DNA: TGTGCCAGTAGTATTCGGGGGACCACTGAAGCTTTCTTT. This encodes CASSIRGTTEAFF.

This clonotype was observed many times. The chain joins TRBV18 to TRBJ1-1; 7 nucleotides match TRBD1. Losses at the gene ends were 5 bases for V and 5 bases for J; bases not matched to a gene: 5. From germline, CDR1 is KGHSH and CDR2 LQKENI. This CDR3 region has 13 residues. The CDR3 DNA is TGTGCCAGCTCAGCTACAGGGGAGACTGAAGCTTTCTTT. It is translated as CASSATGETEAFF. Filled out from reference TRBV18 and TRBJ1-1, the complete variable domain reads NAGVMQNPRHLVRRRGQEARLRCSPMKGHSHVYWYRQLPEEGLKFMVYLQKENIIDESGMPKERFSAEFPKEGPSILRIQQVVRGDSAAYFCASSATGETEAFFGQGTRLTVV.

This clonotype has a handful of counts. This chain uses TRBV7-2 with TRBJ2-7, with D hard to call. The CDR3 covers 11 residues. Germline CDR1 SGHTA, CDR2 FQGNSA. Trimming removed 7 bases at V and 6 bases at J, with 10 bases between. The CDR3 protein is CASKDPREQYF. CDR3 coding DNA: TGTGCCAGCAAAGACCCCCGCGAGCAGTACTTC.

This clonotype was found many times. V and J are TRBV6-1 and TRBJ2-5; D is possibly TRBD1 or TRBD2 (5 bases each). The V gene lost 6 bases and the J gene lost 2 bases, with 19 bases spanning the gap. Germline CDR1 MNHNS, CDR2 SASEGT. The CDR3 contains 16 residues. CDR3 bases: TGTGCCAGCAGCTACCTCCGTTGGGGGTCACAAGAGACCCAGTACTTC. Its translation: CASSYLRWGSQETQYF.

In this sample, this clonotype turned up a few times. The genes are TRBV10-3 and TRBJ2-2; 8 nucleotides agree with TRBD1. Losses at the gene ends were 10 bases for V and 2 bases for J; bases not matched to a gene: 6. The CDR3 covers 14 residues. Germline loops: CDR1 ENHRY, CDR2 SYGVKD. The CDR3 DNA reads as TGTGCCAGCCGACAGGGGCCCAACACCGGGGAGCTGTTTTTT. This encodes CASRQGPNTGELFF.

In this sample, this clonotype turned up a few times. The gene calls are TRBV11-2 and TRBJ2-7, with TRBD2 matching over 7 bases. The CDR3 has 16 residues. J was trimmed by 0 bases and V by 2 bases; bases with no gene match: 7. Germline CDR1 and CDR2: SGHAT and FQNNGV. The CDR3 reads CASSLREDTSSYEQYF. CDR3 nucleotides: TGTGCCAGCAGCTTACGGGAGGACACGAGCTCCTACGAGCAGTACTTC. The entire variable domain, with the rest obtained from reference TRBV11-2 and TRBJ2-7, is as follows: EAGVAQSPRYKIIEKRQSVAFWCNPISGHATLYWYQQILGQGPKLLIQFQNNGVVDDSQLPKDRFSAERLKGVDSTLKIQPAKLEDSAVYLCASSLREDTSSYEQYFGPGTRLTVT.

The rearrangement links TRBV20-1 to TRBJ2-5; TRBD2 might be the D (6 bases). Germline V CDR1 and CDR2: DFQATT, SNEGSKA (reference sequence). The CDR3 spans 13 residues. V lost 6 bases, J lost 2 bases, and 13 bases lay in between. DNA of the CDR3: TGCAGTGCCTTAGGGACTCTGCAAGAGACCCAGTACTTC. Translation gives CSALGTLQETQYF.